Following are 31 T cell receptor beta chains from one sample sequenced in a study of response to subunit inactivated influenza vaccine. TCRdb re-called the RT-PCR reads with MiXCR, one entry per CDR3 protein. The sample lists approximately 290,000 distinct CDR3 sequences, roughly 22% occurring once. The specimen was PBMCs from blood, collected approximately 22 months after vaccination. The receptor source for this set is a man aged 50 to 69 who received an inactivated influenza vaccine.

This clonotype appeared a single time. The chain carries TRBV7-9 and TRBJ2-2, with TRBD2 matching 8 bases. Germline V gene sequence: CDR1 SEHNR, CDR2 FQNEAQ (reference sequence). CDR3 length: 15 residues. The V gene end was trimmed by 5 bases and the J gene end by 6 bases; junction bases not matched to a gene: 8. This CDR3 is CASSPSAGVSGELFF. CDR3 bases: TGTGCCAGCAGCCCCTCAGCGGGAGTCTCCGGGGAGCTGTTTTTT.

The V call is TRBV12-3 or TRBV12-4, the J call TRBJ1-5, with D uncertain. The CDR3 covers 14 residues. Between the trimmed V and J ends, which lost 6 bases and 7 bases, there was a span of 16 bases. The DNA of the CDR3 is TGTGCCAGCAGCACCGACACCCCAAGCCAGCCCCAGCATTTT. It yields the protein CASSTDTPSQPQHF.

This clonotype showed up just a few times. This chain uses TRBV10-3 with TRBJ1-1; D might be TRBD1 (6 bases). Germline V gives CDR1 ENHRY, CDR2 SYGVKD. CDR3 size: 15 residues. V lost 1 base, J lost 1 base, and 10 bases lay in between. CDR3 sequence reads: CAISEFGTTNTEAFF. CDR3 DNA: TGTGCCATCAGTGAGTTCGGGACAACGAACACTGAAGCTTTCTTT.

The chain recombines TRBV20-1 with TRBJ2-7; weak D call: TRBD2 (6 bases). V lost 5 bases and J lost 0, with 8 bases in between. CDR1 DFQATT and CDR2 SNEGSKA come from the germline V gene (reference sequence). This CDR3 is 12 amino acids long. The CDR3 spells CSADGSSYEQYF. The DNA for the CDR3 is TGCAGTGCTGACGGGAGCTCCTACGAGCAGTACTTC.

The chain joins TRBV10-3 to TRBJ2-1; no clear D. The CDR3 length is 12 residues. With 5 bases removed from V and 6 bases from J, the gap between germline ends came to 8 bases. The germline gives CDR1 ENHRY, CDR2 SYGVKD. DNA for the CDR3: TGTGCCATCAGTTCTAGTTCCAATGAGCAGTTCTTC. This gives the protein CAISSSSNEQFF.

This clonotype has more than one count but fewer than ten. CDR3 nucleotide sequence: TGCAGTGCTAGAGACCGGCTTAGTTCGGGCGCCAAAAACATTCAGTACTTC. Amino acid sequence: CSARDRLSSGAKNIQYF. V and J are TRBV20-1 and TRBJ2-4; D remains ambiguous. V gave up 0 bases and J gave up 1 base, with 16 bases separating them. Germline-derived CDR1 and CDR2 are DFQATT and SNEGSKA (reference sequence). CDR3 size: 17 residues.

The V and J genes are TRBV20-1 and TRBJ2-1; perhaps TRBD2 as D (6 bases). The CDR3 sequence is 13 residues long. The V end was cut by 3 bases, the J end by 6 bases, with 12 bases between. CDR1 and CDR2 from the germline V gene are DFQATT and SNEGSKA (reference sequence). CDR3: CSASRGNTNEQFF. CDR3 DNA: TGCAGTGCTAGTCGCGGGAATACCAATGAGCAGTTCTTC.

In this sample, this clonotype turned up a few times. J is TRBJ1-1 and V is TRBV28; no clear D. Trimming took off 7 bases at V and 0 bases at J, with 21 bases between the two ends. The CDR3 spans 17 residues. Germline CDR1 MDHEN, CDR2 SYDVKM. The CDR3 sequence: CASTQIPFGLMNTEAFF. The CDR3 nucleotides are TGTGCCAGCACCCAAATTCCGTTTGGATTGATGAACACTGAAGCTTTCTTT.

The chain is built from TRBV27 and TRBJ2-6, with 8 bases identical to TRBD1. This CDR3 spans 16 amino acids. V was clipped by 6 bases and J by 0 bases; unmatched bases: 4. Looked up from germline, CDR1 is MNHEY and CDR2 is SMNVEV (reference sequence). The CDR3 bases are TGTGCCAGCAGGGGGGACAGGAGCTCTGGGGCCAACGTCCTGACTTTC. As protein: CASRGDRSSGANVLTF.

The genes are TRBV5-1 and TRBJ2-3, with D hard to call. The CDR3 is 12 amino acids. V was clipped by 4 bases and J by 2 bases, with 5 bases between them. Germline CDR1 and CDR2: SGHRS and YFSETQ. Here the CDR3 reads CASSKNTDTQYF. CDR3 nucleotides: TGCGCCAGCAGCAAGAACACAGATACGCAGTATTTT.

The sample holds many counts of this clonotype. CDR3 nucleotide sequence: TGTGCCAGCAGTCCTACCGGGACCCCAACCTATGGCTACACCTTC. Its protein product is CASSPTGTPTYGYTF. The V and J genes are TRBV27 and TRBJ1-2; possibly TRBD1 for D (5 bases). Germline lookup yields CDR1 MNHEY and CDR2 SMNVEV (reference sequence). V lost 5 bases, J lost 4 bases, and 17 bases lay in between. The CDR3 is 15 residues long.

The chain carries TRBV28 and TRBJ2-1; the match to TRBD2 covers 8 bases. Germline trimming cut 8 bases from V and 8 bases from J; bases unmatched to any gene: 5. This CDR3 is built from 12 residues. In germline, CDR1 is MDHEN, CDR2 SYDVKM. CDR3 nucleotides: TGTGCCAGCCGGGGACTAGGGGATGAGCAGTTCTTC. Residues: CASRGLGDEQFF.

This chain joins TRBV18 and TRBJ2-5, with D maybe TRBD1 (5 bases). Per germline, CDR1 KGHSH and CDR2 LQKENI. V lost 0 bases and J lost 7, with 15 bases in between. CDR3 size: 15 residues. CDR3 loop: CASSPPGDRKMTQYF. For the CDR3, the DNA is TGTGCCAGCTCACCACCGGGCGACAGAAAAATGACCCAGTACTTC. The whole variable domain, remainder taken from reference TRBV18 and TRBJ2-5, is NAGVMQNPRHLVRRRGQEARLRCSPMKGHSHVYWYRQLPEEGLKFMVYLQKENIIDESGMPKERFSAEFPKEGPSILRIQQVVRGDSAAYFCASSPPGDRKMTQYFGPGTRLLVL.

The J gene is TRBJ2-3, the V gene TRBV5-1; tentative D call: TRBD2 (5 bases). Germline values: CDR1 SGHRS, CDR2 YFSETQ. The CDR3 length is 15 residues. Trimming pared 0 bases from V and 3 bases from J, leaving 11 bases between. CDR3: CASSLDPGWTDTQYF. In DNA form, the CDR3 reads TGCGCCAGCAGCTTGGATCCGGGGTGGACAGATACGCAGTATTTT.

DNA for the CDR3: TGTGCCAGCAGTTCGGCGACCAGTTATAATGAGCAGTTCTTC. Its translation is CASSSATSYNEQFF. This chain joins TRBV6-2 or TRBV6-3 and TRBJ2-1; the D is unclear. The V end lost 4 bases, the J end lost 7 bases, and 14 bases lay between the germline ends. Germline loops: CDR1 MNHEY, CDR2 SVGEGT. This CDR3 is 14 amino acids long.

This clonotype appeared a few times. The gene calls are TRBV11-3 and TRBJ2-2; 14 bases line up with TRBD2. The trim removed 4 bases at V and 6 bases at J, leaving 7 bases unmatched. Germline V gene lookup returns CDR1 SGHNT and CDR2 YENEEA. This CDR3 has 17 residues. The CDR3 bases are TGTGCCAGCAGCTCCGGGACTAGCGGGAGCGGACCCGGGGAGCTGTTTTTT. Residues: CASSSGTSGSGPGELFF.

The J gene is TRBJ2-1, the V gene TRBV20-1; 9 positions match TRBD2. J gave up 10 bases and V 1 base, and 8 bases lay outside the gene matches. The CDR3 loop spans 14 amino acids. The germline V gene encodes CDR1 DFQATT and CDR2 SNEGSKA (reference sequence). The CDR3 is CSARVASGEGEQFF. As DNA, the CDR3 is TGCAGTGCTAGAGTGGCTAGCGGGGAGGGAGAGCAGTTCTTC.

The chain recombines TRBV20-1 with TRBJ1-3, with TRBD1 matching 8 bases. CDR3 length: 15 residues. With 3 bases clipped from V and 0 bases from J, the junction kept 4 bases outside the gene matches. Germline lookup yields CDR1 DFQATT and CDR2 SNEGSKA (reference sequence). CDR3 DNA: TGCAGTGCTAGTCGGACAGGGCTCTCTGGAAACACCATATATTTT. Amino acids: CSASRTGLSGNTIYF.

In its sample, this clonotype was seen many times. The chain combines TRBV3-1 with TRBJ2-1; 8 bases match TRBD1. Looked up from germline, CDR1 is LGHDT and CDR2 is YNNKEL (reference sequence). V was clipped by 3 bases and J by 10 bases; unmatched bases: 5. The CDR3 loop spans 13 amino acids. The CDR3 reads CASSQGGTGEQFF. As DNA, the CDR3 is TGTGCCAGCAGCCAGGGCGGGACAGGAGAGCAGTTCTTC.

The chain links TRBV7-9 to TRBJ1-1; 10 bases map to TRBD1. V trimming: 5 bases; J trimming: 5 bases; junction bases outside the gene matches: 5. There are 14 residues in the CDR3. Looked up from germline, CDR1 is SEHNR and CDR2 is FQNEAQ (reference sequence). CDR3 bases: TGTGCCAGCAGCATAAGACAGGGGGCTACTGAAGCTTTCTTT. This encodes CASSIRQGATEAFF.

This chain connects TRBV29-1 to TRBJ1-2; tentative D call: TRBD1 (5 bases). V was pared by 4 bases and J by 2 bases, with 11 bases between. Germline V lookup: CDR1 SQVTM, CDR2 ANQGSEA. This CDR3 has 13 residues. CDR3 nucleotides: TGCAGCGTTGGTGGCAGGGTGAACTATGGCTACACCTTC. It codes for CSVGGRVNYGYTF.

V usage is TRBV20-1 and J usage is TRBJ2-1, with a weak D call TRBD1 (5 bases). From germline, CDR1 is DFQATT and CDR2 SNEGSKA (reference sequence). Trimming left V 1 base short and J 2 bases short, with 12 bases between. The CDR3 covers 15 residues. CDR3 residues: CSARVHRRAYNEQFF. As DNA, the CDR3 is TGCAGTGCTAGAGTCCACAGGAGAGCCTACAATGAGCAGTTCTTC.

In its sample, this clonotype was seen a few times. The chain combines TRBV7-3 with TRBJ1-1, with D unresolved. Trimming shortened V by 6 bases and J by 5 bases, and 16 bases separated the two germline ends. This CDR3 region has 14 residues. Germline V gene sequence: CDR1 SGHTA, CDR2 FQGTGA. The CDR3 is CASRQTALNTEAFF. DNA of the CDR3: TGTGCCAGCAGACAGACCGCCTTAAATACTGAAGCTTTCTTT.

J is TRBJ1-1 and V is TRBV19, with TRBD1 as a possible D gene (6 bases). The germline CDR1 and CDR2 sequences are LNHDA and SQIVND (reference sequence). This CDR3 comprises 13 residues. V was cut by 8 bases and J by 4 bases, with 14 bases left in between. CDR3 residues: CASGQTGFTEAFF. The CDR3 DNA follows: TGTGCCAGTGGACAAACAGGGTTCACTGAAGCTTTCTTT.

A note on this clonotype: At one end, the junction sequence differs from germline, possibly due to a read error. The chain is built from TRBV7-2 and TRBJ1-5; perhaps TRBD1 as D (6 bases). The CDR3 is 17 amino acids. CDR1 is SGHTA and CDR2 is FQGNSA in the germline V gene. CDR3 region: CASSPNWGLSGNQAQHF. The CDR3 bases are TGTGCCAGCAGCCCAAATTGGGGGCTTAGTGGCAATCAGGCCCAGCATTTT.

The rearrangement links TRBV14 to TRBJ2-5; D call uncertain. Trimming left V 3 bases short and J 5 bases short, with 10 bases between. This CDR3 has 13 residues. The germline gives CDR1 SGHDN, CDR2 FVKESK. CDR3 DNA: TGTGCCAGCAGCCAGCCCCGGCTTGAGACCCAGTACTTC. Protein sequence: CASSQPRLETQYF.

V and J are TRBV5-6 and TRBJ2-2, with TRBD2 matching 8 bases. Germline CDR1 reads SGHDT; CDR2 reads YYEEEE. The CDR3 consists of 14 residues. The junction had 1 base not matched to a gene; V was cut back by 1 base and J by 5 bases. The DNA for the CDR3 is TGTGCCAGCAGCTTGAGCGGGAGTACCGGGGAGCTGTTTTTT. Residues: CASSLSGSTGELFF.

The chain employs TRBV11-2 and TRBJ2-7; possibly TRBD1 for D (5 bases). The length of the CDR3 is 16 residues. V shed 1 base and J shed 0 bases, with 13 bases lying between them. Germline V lookup: CDR1 SGHAT, CDR2 FQNNGV. The CDR3 loop is CASSLGQSLSSYEQYF. The CDR3 coding sequence is TGTGCCAGCAGCTTAGGACAGAGCCTGAGCTCCTACGAGCAGTACTTC.

The rearrangement links TRBV24-1 to TRBJ1-2; possible D gene TRBD1, 6 bases. Between the trimmed V and J ends, which lost 2 bases and 8 bases, there was a span of 14 bases. Germline V gene data show CDR1 as KGHDR and CDR2 as SFDVKD. The CDR3 extends over 14 amino acids. CDR3 region: CATSDSYRDGGYTF. As DNA, the CDR3 is TGTGCCACCAGTGATTCCTACAGGGACGGCGGCTACACCTTC.

This clonotype was picked up many times. This chain uses TRBV7-2 with TRBJ2-7; 9 bases agree with TRBD1. Germline CDR1 SGHTA, CDR2 FQGNSA. The trim removed 3 bases at V and 3 bases at J, leaving 6 bases unmatched. The CDR3 covers 15 residues. CDR3 residues: CASSLAGTGSYEQYF. CDR3 in DNA: TGTGCCAGCAGCTTGGCCGGGACAGGGAGCTACGAGCAGTACTTC.

This chain uses TRBV6-1 with TRBJ2-5; 7 positions match TRBD2. The germline gives CDR1 MNHNS, CDR2 SASEGT. After removal of 2 bases from V and 7 bases from J, the junction contained 16 bases not matched to a gene. This CDR3 region has 17 residues. This CDR3 reads CASSESRLAHPSGTQYF. Written as DNA, the CDR3 is TGTGCCAGCAGTGAATCGCGACTAGCCCATCCTAGCGGGACCCAGTACTTC.